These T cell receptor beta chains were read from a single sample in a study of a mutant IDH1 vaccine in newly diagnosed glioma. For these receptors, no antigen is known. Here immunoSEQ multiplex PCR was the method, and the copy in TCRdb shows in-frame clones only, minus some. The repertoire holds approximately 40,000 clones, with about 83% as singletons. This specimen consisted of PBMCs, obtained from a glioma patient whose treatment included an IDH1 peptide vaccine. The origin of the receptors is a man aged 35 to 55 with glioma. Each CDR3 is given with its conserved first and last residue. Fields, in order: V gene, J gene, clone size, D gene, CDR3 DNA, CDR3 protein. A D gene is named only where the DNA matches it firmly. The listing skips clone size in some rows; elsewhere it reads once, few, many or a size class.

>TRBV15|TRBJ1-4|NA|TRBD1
TGTGCCACCAGCAGAGACCAGGGGGGTAATGAAAAACTGTTTTTT
CATSRDQGGNEKLFF
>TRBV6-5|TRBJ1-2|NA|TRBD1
TGTGCCAGCAGTTATTCTCAAGGGACAGGGGGCTATGGCTACACCTTC
CASSYSQGTGGYGYTF
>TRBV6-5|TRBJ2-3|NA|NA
TGTGCCAGCAGAGACGGACTACTCACCACAGATACGCAGTATTTT
CASRDGLLTTDTQYF
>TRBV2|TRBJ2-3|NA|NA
TGTGCCAGCAGTGGGGCCGGCAGTACGCAGTATTTT
CASSGAGSTQYF
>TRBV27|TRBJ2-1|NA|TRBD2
TGTGCCAGCATTATGCGTTGGTCGGGAGGGGCGCAGCTATACAATGAGCAGTTCTTC
CASIMRWSGGAQLYNEQFF
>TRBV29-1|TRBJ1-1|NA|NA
TGCAGCGTTGTTTTAGGTTTTAACACTGAAGCTTTCTTT
CSVVLGFNTEAFF
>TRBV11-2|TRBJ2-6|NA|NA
TGTGCCAGCAGCTCGGGACACCGTTTCTCTGGGGCCAACGTCCTGACTTTC
CASSSGHRFSGANVLTF
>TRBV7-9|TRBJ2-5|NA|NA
TGTGCCAGCATGGTTCTAGTTTCAGAGACCCAGTACTTC
CASMVLVSETQYF
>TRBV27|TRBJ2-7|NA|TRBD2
TGTGCCAGCAGTTCCGCCCTCAGCGGGAGTCCCTACGAGCAGTACTTC
CASSSALSGSPYEQYF
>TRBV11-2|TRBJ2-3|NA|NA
TGTGCCAGCAGGCGGACAGATACGCAGTATTTT
CASRRTDTQYF
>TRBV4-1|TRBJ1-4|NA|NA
TGCGCCAGCAGCCATCCCCTGGGGGGTCAGGAAAAACTGTTTTTT
CASSHPLGGQEKLFF
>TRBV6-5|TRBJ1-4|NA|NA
TGTGCCAGCAGTTACTCAGGGGCCGTCAGTAAACTGTTTTTT
CASSYSGAVSKLFF
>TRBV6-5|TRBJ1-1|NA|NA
TGTGCCAGCAGTTACGGGCGGTTACTCACTGAAGCTTTCTTT
CASSYGRLLTEAFF
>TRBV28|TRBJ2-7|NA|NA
TGTGCCAGCTCTCGCGGCGGGCGCGAGCAGTACTTC
CASSRGGREQYF
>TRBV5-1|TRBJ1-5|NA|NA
TGCGCCAGCAGCTTGATGGGGCCCAATCAGCCCCAGCATTTT
CASSLMGPNQPQHF
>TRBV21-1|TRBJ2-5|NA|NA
TGTGCCAGCAGCGGTCCGGAAGCTCAAACCGCCCCGAAGACCCAGTACTTC
CASSGPEAQTAPKTQYF
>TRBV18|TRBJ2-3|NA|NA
TGTGCCAGCTCACCACCCGGGTCCCTCACAGATACGCAGTATTTT
CASSPPGSLTDTQYF
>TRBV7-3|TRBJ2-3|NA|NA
TGTGCCAGCTCCCAACGGGGGAGCACAGATACGCAGTATTTT
CASSQRGSTDTQYF
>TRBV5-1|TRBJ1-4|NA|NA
TGCGCCAGCAGCCAGACGGGGGGGAATGAAAAACTGTTTTTT
CASSQTGGNEKLFF
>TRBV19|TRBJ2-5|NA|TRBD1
TGTGCCAGTAGACTGACAGGGACCGGAGGTGGGACCCAGTACTTC
CASRLTGTGGGTQYF
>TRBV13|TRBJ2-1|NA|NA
TGTGCCACCTCCTCTCGAGGAGGCCCCGGAAGGCATGAGCAGTTCTTC
CATSSRGGPGRHEQFF
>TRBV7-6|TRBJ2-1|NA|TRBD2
TGTGCCAGCAGCTTAGCGACCGCTAGCGGGAAGAATGAGCAGTTCTTC
CASSLATASGKNEQFF
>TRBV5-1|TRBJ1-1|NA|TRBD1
TGCGCCAGCAGCCCTACAGGGGTCGACACTGAAGCTTTCTTT
CASSPTGVDTEAFF
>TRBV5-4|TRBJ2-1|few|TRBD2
TGTGCCAGCAGCTCGGCTAGCGGGAGTTTAGGTGAGCAGTTCTTC
CASSSASGSLGEQFF
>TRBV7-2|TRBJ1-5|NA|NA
TGTGCCAGCAGCTTAGCTGTGGGGATAAATCAGCCCCAGCATTTT
CASSLAVGINQPQHF
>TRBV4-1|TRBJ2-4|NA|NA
TGCGCCAGCAGCCAAGGGGATGAGAAAAACATTCAGTACTTC
CASSQGDEKNIQYF
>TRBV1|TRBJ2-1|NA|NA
TGCACCAGCAGCCAAGTTTCCCAACTAGCGGGAGGCTACAATGAGCAGTTCTTC
CTSSQVSQLAGGYNEQFF
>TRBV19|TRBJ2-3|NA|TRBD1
TGTGCCAGTAGCCGGGACAGGGGTACAGATACGCAGTATTTT
CASSRDRGTDTQYF
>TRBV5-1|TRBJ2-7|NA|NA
TGCGCCAGCAGCTTGGTAGGGGGAATTGGCGAGCAGTACTTC
CASSLVGGIGEQYF
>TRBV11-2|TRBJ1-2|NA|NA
TGTGCCAGCAGCTTCCACCGGGACTCCCAAGGCTACACCTTC
CASSFHRDSQGYTF
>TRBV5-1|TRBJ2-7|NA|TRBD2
TGCGCCAGCAGCTTGGTCGCGGGGGGGTACGAGCAGTACTTC
CASSLVAGGYEQYF